The rows below give T cell receptor beta chains drawn from one sample of a study of yellow fever vaccine responses in identical twins. TCRdb fed the RT-PCR reads into MiXCR, producing one record per CDR3 protein. This repertoire shows about 23,000 distinct CDR3 sequences, around 74% found once; its top ten account for about 5%. Specimen: T cells from blood (PBMCs), unsorted or a sorted subset (not recorded which), collected before or after yellow fever vaccination (not recorded which). These receptors originate from a woman aged 18-30 years who received the yellow fever vaccine. Each CDR3 is given with its conserved first and last residue. Fields, in order: J gene, clone size, V gene, D gene, CDR3 protein, CDR3 DNA. D genes are given only for firm matches. Size is stated for part of the rows, as once, few or many counts, or as a class when the clone is expanded.

j_gene: TRBJ2-5
abundance: .
v_gene: TRBV15
d_gene: TRBD2
CDR3aa: CATSRGDYSLTQYF
CDR3nt: TGTGCCACCAGCAGAGGGGACTATTCGCTGACCCAGTACTTC

j_gene: TRBJ2-5
abundance: .
v_gene: TRBV5-5
d_gene: .
CDR3aa: CASSSKPQETQYF
CDR3nt: TGTGCCAGCAGTTCCAAACCCCAAGAGACCCAGTACTTC

j_gene: TRBJ1-4
abundance: .
v_gene: TRBV10-3
d_gene: .
CDR3aa: CAISPLASDTNEKLFF
CDR3nt: TGTGCCATCAGCCCTTTAGCCAGCGACACTAATGAAAAACTGTTTTTT

j_gene: TRBJ2-1
abundance: few
v_gene: TRBV6-5
d_gene: .
CDR3aa: CASSYSLGGSYNEQFF
CDR3nt: TGTGCCAGCAGTTACTCATTGGGGGGATCCTACAATGAGCAGTTCTTC

j_gene: TRBJ2-5
abundance: .
v_gene: TRBV11-3
d_gene: .
CDR3aa: CASSLDRKETQYF
CDR3nt: TGTGCCAGCAGCTTAGACAGAAAAGAGACCCAGTACTTC

j_gene: TRBJ2-5
abundance: .
v_gene: TRBV20-1
d_gene: .
CDR3aa: CTAGEAGAQYF
CDR3nt: TGCACCGCTGGAGAAGCTGGGGCCCAGTACTTC

j_gene: TRBJ1-1
abundance: .
v_gene: TRBV24-1
d_gene: TRBD1
CDR3aa: CATSGAGGNTEAFF
CDR3nt: TGTGCCACCAGTGGGGCAGGGGGGAACACTGAAGCTTTCTTT

j_gene: TRBJ2-7
abundance: .
v_gene: TRBV20-1
d_gene: .
CDR3aa: CSARTGLVLYEQYF
CDR3nt: TGCAGTGCTCGTACGGGACTCGTTTTATACGAGCAGTACTTC

j_gene: TRBJ2-3
abundance: few
v_gene: TRBV27
d_gene: .
CDR3aa: CASSQGYVADTQYF
CDR3nt: TGTGCCAGCAGTCAAGGCTATGTTGCAGATACGCAGTATTTT

j_gene: TRBJ1-1
abundance: .
v_gene: TRBV19
d_gene: .
CDR3aa: CASSIGQLEAFF
CDR3nt: TGTGCCAGTAGTATTGGACAGCTTGAAGCTTTCTTT

j_gene: TRBJ1-2
abundance: once
v_gene: TRBV20-1
d_gene: .
CDR3aa: CSARDSGNAGGYTF
CDR3nt: TGCAGTGCTAGAGATAGTGGGAACGCTGGTGGCTACACCTTC

j_gene: TRBJ2-2
abundance: .
v_gene: TRBV11-1
d_gene: .
CDR3aa: CASSNMNTGELFF
CDR3nt: TGTGCCAGCAGCAATATGAACACCGGGGAGCTGTTTTTT

j_gene: TRBJ1-1
abundance: .
v_gene: TRBV19
d_gene: .
CDR3aa: CASSFMGDTEAFF
CDR3nt: TGTGCCAGTAGCTTCATGGGGGACACTGAAGCTTTCTTT

j_gene: TRBJ1-1
abundance: .
v_gene: TRBV15
d_gene: .
CDR3aa: CATSRDFEVTEAFF
CDR3nt: TGTGCCACCAGCAGAGATTTCGAGGTCACTGAAGCTTTCTTT

j_gene: TRBJ1-6
abundance: few
v_gene: TRBV7-2
d_gene: TRBD1
CDR3aa: CASSLVGQGGSPLHF
CDR3nt: TGTGCCAGCAGCTTAGTCGGACAGGGGGGCTCACCCCTCCACTTT

j_gene: TRBJ2-1
abundance: .
v_gene: TRBV24-1
d_gene: TRBD1
CDR3aa: CATRGGQAYNEQFF
CDR3nt: TGTGCCACCAGGGGGGGACAGGCCTACAATGAGCAGTTCTTC

j_gene: TRBJ2-1
abundance: once
v_gene: TRBV10-3
d_gene: .
CDR3aa: CAIGEAGRMSSYNEQFF
CDR3nt: TGTGCCATTGGGGAAGCGGGCCGGATGAGCTCCTACAATGAGCAGTTCTTC

j_gene: TRBJ2-1
abundance: .
v_gene: TRBV11-1
d_gene: TRBD2
CDR3aa: CASSRGGGGSRFSDEQFF
CDR3nt: TGTGCCAGCAGCCGTGGGGGTGGCGGGAGTCGTTTCTCCGATGAGCAGTTCTTC

j_gene: TRBJ2-3
abundance: .
v_gene: TRBV6-2/TRBV6-3
d_gene: TRBD1
CDR3aa: CASSYLIRDRVSTDTQYF
CDR3nt: TGTGCCAGCAGTTACCTGATCCGGGACAGGGTTAGCACAGATACGCAGTATTTT

j_gene: TRBJ1-5
abundance: .
v_gene: TRBV7-9
d_gene: .
CDR3aa: CASSFGNNQPQHF
CDR3nt: TGTGCCAGCAGCTTCGGTAACAATCAGCCCCAGCATTTT

j_gene: TRBJ2-4
abundance: .
v_gene: TRBV4-2
d_gene: .
CDR3aa: CASSQDPPRASGGNIQYF
CDR3nt: TGTGCCAGCAGCCAAGATCCCCCACGAGCCTCTGGGGGAAACATTCAGTACTTC

j_gene: TRBJ1-1
abundance: .
v_gene: TRBV10-3
d_gene: TRBD1
CDR3aa: CAISETGDTEAFF
CDR3nt: TGTGCCATCAGTGAAACAGGGGACACTGAAGCTTTCTTT

j_gene: TRBJ2-1
abundance: few
v_gene: TRBV20-1
d_gene: .
CDR3aa: CSASMASGVNEQFF
CDR3nt: TGCAGTGCTAGTATGGCTAGTGGGGTCAATGAGCAGTTCTTC

j_gene: TRBJ2-1
abundance: once
v_gene: TRBV18
d_gene: .
CDR3aa: CASSPRGSGESYNEQFF
CDR3nt: TGTGCCAGCTCACCACGGGGGAGTGGGGAGTCCTACAATGAGCAGTTCTTC

j_gene: TRBJ1-5
abundance: .
v_gene: TRBV12-3/TRBV12-4
d_gene: .
CDR3aa: CASSLSGSNQPQHF
CDR3nt: TGTGCCAGCAGTTTATCAGGGAGCAATCAGCCCCAGCATTTT

j_gene: TRBJ2-1
abundance: .
v_gene: TRBV28
d_gene: .
CDR3aa: CASYTRDLFNEQFF
CDR3nt: TGTGCCAGTTACACCCGGGATCTCTTCAATGAGCAGTTCTTC

j_gene: TRBJ2-1
abundance: .
v_gene: TRBV2
d_gene: .
CDR3aa: CASSAEYNEQFF
CDR3nt: TGTGCCAGCAGTGCAGAATACAATGAGCAGTTCTTC

j_gene: TRBJ1-4
abundance: .
v_gene: TRBV29-1
d_gene: .
CDR3aa: CSGTQVGVGDEKLFF
CDR3nt: TGCAGCGGCACACAGGTGGGCGTTGGAGATGAAAAACTGTTTTTT

j_gene: TRBJ2-7
abundance: once
v_gene: TRBV11-1
d_gene: TRBD2
CDR3aa: CASSFSGRDLSYEQYF
CDR3nt: TGTGCCAGCAGCTTTAGCGGGAGAGACCTATCCTACGAGCAGTACTTC

j_gene: TRBJ2-2
abundance: .
v_gene: TRBV28
d_gene: .
CDR3aa: CASTTTGFAGELFF
CDR3nt: TGTGCCAGCACCACCACAGGGTTCGCCGGGGAGCTGTTTTTT

j_gene: TRBJ1-5
abundance: once
v_gene: TRBV11-3
d_gene: TRBD1
CDR3aa: CASSWGQERNQPQHF
CDR3nt: TGTGCCAGCAGCTGGGGACAGGAGCGCAATCAGCCCCAGCATTTT

j_gene: TRBJ1-1
abundance: once
v_gene: TRBV11-1
d_gene: .
CDR3aa: CASSPSDRTQIYAFF
CDR3nt: TGTGCCAGCAGCCCCTCAGACAGGACTCAGATCTACGCTTTCTTT